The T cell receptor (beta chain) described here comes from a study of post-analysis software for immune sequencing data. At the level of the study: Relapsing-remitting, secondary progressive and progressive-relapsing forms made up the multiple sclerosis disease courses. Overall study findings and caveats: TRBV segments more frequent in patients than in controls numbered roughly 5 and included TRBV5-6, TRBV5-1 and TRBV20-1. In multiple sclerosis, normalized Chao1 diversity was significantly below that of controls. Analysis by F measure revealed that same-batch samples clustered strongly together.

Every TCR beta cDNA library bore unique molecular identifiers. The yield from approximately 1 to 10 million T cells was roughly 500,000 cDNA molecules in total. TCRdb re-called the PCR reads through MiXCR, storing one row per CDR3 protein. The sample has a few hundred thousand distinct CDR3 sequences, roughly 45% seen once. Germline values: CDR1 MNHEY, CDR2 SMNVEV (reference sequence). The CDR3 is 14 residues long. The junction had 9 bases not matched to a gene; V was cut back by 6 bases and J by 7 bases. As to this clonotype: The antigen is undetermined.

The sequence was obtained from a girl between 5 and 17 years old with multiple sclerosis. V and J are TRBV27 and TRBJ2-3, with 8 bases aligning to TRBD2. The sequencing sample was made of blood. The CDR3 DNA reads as TGTGCCAGCAGAGGACTAGCTGGCCGGAATACGCAGTATTTT. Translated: CASRGLAGRNTQYF.